The present TCR beta chain was sequenced within a study of cytomegalovirus exposure and HLA in healthy donors (dated by TCRdb to the late 2010s). General notes on the study: According to an earlier analysis of a few hundred of the donors, about 179 million T cells yielded over 90 million unique TCR beta sequences and about 300 Gb of sequence data. The study was designed to test whether signatures of past pathogen exposure could be identified by cataloging public T cell receptors. Both class I and class II loci were covered by HLA typing, at four-digit resolution. Rather than drawing on any new phenotypic data, the later analysis identified candidate immune exposures from TCR beta sequences and the way those sequences occurred across donors. Among around 400 genotyped donors of the cohort, an average of roughly 230,000 unique TCR beta nucleotide sequences was sequenced per donor, of which 15% to 20% were non-productive. Typing coverage varied by locus: about 620-640 donors for A, B, C, DRB1 and DQB1; about 520 for DQA1; over 600 for DPA1; 450 to 480 for DPB1. A later genetic analysis took genome-wide SNP genotypes for about three fifths of the roughly 700 donors and used that subset as a discovery cohort. An early release that covered about 600 HLA-typed donors contained 250 to 350 gigabases of sequencing data and about 93 million unique TCR sequences. Five DR-DQ haplotypes were handled as single units for association and clustering, since linkage in the cohort was strong. The T cell repertoires of several hundred subjects were profiled by immunosequencing and related to cytomegalovirus serostatus. A separate validation cohort of about 110 different subjects was used in addition to the 666-subject first cohort. The genetic ancestry cluster associated with self-reported Caucasian donors included about 81% of the 398 genotyped donors. All discovery cohort repertoires had been generated on a single sequencing platform. Donor age, sex, ethnicity and CMV serostatus were compiled together with the repertoire data. To decide whether each TCR beta V gene segment behaved as functional or pseudogenic, an earlier analysis of several hundred of the donors relied on high-throughput TCR beta sequencing. A later analysis re-examined previously published TCR beta repertoires from several hundred donors and added high-resolution HLA genotyping to investigate patterns of TCR occurrence. High-throughput TCR immunosequencing, statistical association of individual TCRs with disease status, and machine learning were combined to predict cytomegalovirus infection status. The paper's findings and limits, for the study overall: Compared with equally common non-associated chains, HLA-associated TCR beta chains in a later analysis were more clonally expanded and had lower generation probabilities. An association between a missense DCLRE1C variant and V-gene and J-gene trimming of TCR beta chains was found in a later genetic analysis and replicated in an independent cohort. Over 15 rarely observed V segments, including chromosome 9 orphons, were excluded from the earlier analysis of a few hundred of the donors because counts were too low. In a later analysis, most CMV-associated TCR beta chains were found to appear HLA-restricted, with HLA associations seemingly driven largely by CMV exposure. Assigning TCR associations to individual alleles was difficult when HLA alleles, especially DR and DQ, strongly co-occurred. Across donors, most TCR sequences were observed very rarely, whereas some public TCRs were present in many individuals. Linkage disequilibrium might explain the correlated functional status among segregating V segments, but an unknown experimental factor could not be ruled out. Only TCR beta chains were sequenced in this cohort, and the absence of alpha or paired-chain data limited detectable features. In an earlier analysis of under 600 of the donors, most TCR beta V segments were observed in productive rearrangements about 90% or about 30% of the time, broadly matching IMGT annotations. A few of the identified cytomegalovirus-associated TCR beta chains were confirmed in vitro to be specific for cytomegalovirus antigens. At a false discovery rate of 0.05, a later analysis linked fewer than 20,000 TCR beta sequences to specific HLA alleles. The 87-base-pair reads could not distinguish some IMGT-functional V segments, including TRBV6-2 and TRBV6-3, so those segments were excluded. The study gave a list of 150 to 200 TCR beta chains associated with cytomegalovirus. Cytomegalovirus status was reported to be diagnosed by the classifier with high specificity and sensitivity in both the original and validation cohorts. Because HLA typing was missing for some donors at each locus, association tests included only the typed subset. It was suggested by the authors that the approach could potentially be generalized to other disease states and immunological phenotypes. In a later genetic analysis, fewer N-insertions in productive TCRs were reported among donors in an Asian-associated ancestry cluster than the roughly 640-donor mean. A further reported finding was that TCR beta sequences accurately predicted the HLA-A and HLA-B alleles for most subjects in the first cohort. In a later analysis, several top co-occurrence clusters were reported to appear linked to parvovirus B19, influenza, CMV and Epstein-Barr virus. The presence/absence analyses assumed that sequencing depth was roughly uniform across donors, and that assumption may not be true. Immune exposure information for the cohort was limited to CMV serostatus. A group of highly shared sequence variants was considered likely to be a technical artifact of the sequencing pipeline. A later analysis found that TCR association rates varied across HLA loci, with DRB1 alleles showing the most associated TCRs and HLA-C alleles the fewest.

Notes on this clone: It has no known antigen specificity. Qualities for individual bases were not recorded, and no much larger clone is one base off.

The receptor library was made with the immunoSEQ multiplex PCR assay. For the multiplex PCR, a mixture combining 60 forward primers for TCR Vbeta segments and 13 reverse primers for TCR Jbeta segments was used. The CDR3 region of rearranged TCR beta genes was amplified from genomic DNA with a multiplex PCR assay. Amplified TCR beta libraries were sequenced as 87-base-pair reads on the Illumina HiSeq System. Under the source paper's analysis protocol: Across the 500 to 700 repertoires, a later analysis counted some 80 million unique TCR beta chains, approximately 10 million of which were shared by at least two donors. Raw reads were error-corrected and collapsed into unique sequences by a nearest-neighbor algorithm in which closely related sequences were merged to remove PCR and sequencing errors. Alignment of CDR3 sequences to IMGT reference sequences was used to assign V, D and J gene segments. For a sequence to be retained, a match of at least six nucleotides to both a V gene segment and a J gene segment was required. A rearrangement counted as productive if the CDR3 had no stop codons and remained in frame with V and J, and every other rearrangement counted as non-productive. Following IMGT convention, CDR3 was defined as the stretch from the second conserved V-encoded cysteine up to the conserved J-encoded phenylalanine. Sequences without an unambiguous match to a single V gene segment were excluded from the earlier analysis of 500 to 700 of the donors. In an earlier analysis of approximately 590 of the donors, a V segment was called functional when productive rearrangements were above 56.7%, and segregating when the standard deviation between donors exceeded 5%. A statistical classification framework was built for diagnosing cytomegalovirus status from the catalog of TCR beta chain sequences. In a later analysis, V and J genes were assigned by comparing TCR nucleotide sequences against IMGT/GENE-DB human TR gene sequences. Using the TCRdist pipeline, a later analysis assigned CDR3 sequences along with most-parsimonious VDJ recombination scenarios. In a later analysis, each TCR beta chain was defined by its CDR3 amino acid sequence together with its V-gene family, and reads lacking a unique V-gene family were excluded. As a way to deal with suspected cross-contamination and a sequencing artifact, a later analysis dropped 450 to 700 nucleotide sequences that were highly shared and had low generation probability. In a later analysis, a clonal expansion index was calculated for each public chain from normalized within-repertoire ranks of inferred template counts. A later analysis computed generation probabilities with a VDJ recombination model fitted to out-of-frame rearrangements, and checked the results against IGoR. A later analysis scored TCR-TCR, TCR-HLA and TCR-CMV co-occurrence with hypergeometric tests, applying a repertoire-size bias correction to TCR pairs. A later analysis estimated false discovery rates by permuting HLA or CMV assignments 20 times. In a later analysis, co-occurring TCRs were grouped with DBSCAN, and TCRdist sequence similarity was added when clustering was performed within HLA-allele-positive subsets. Repertoires with fewer than 30,000 or more than 120,000 public chains were left out of co-occurrence clustering, as were a handful of repertoires with anomalous nucleotide sharing. In its TCRdb copy, this immuneACCESS table keeps in-frame sequences only and misses some clones. Where compared with another copy, unresolved V genes explain less than half of these, and the others have no known cause. The DNA gave D and trimming, while V, J and clone size come from that table. Recorded for this sample are around 99,000 clones; more than 65% of them occurred a single time. Of the sample, about 2.2% is held by the ten largest clones.

The germline V gene specifies SGHVS as CDR1 and FQNEAQ as CDR2. CDR3 length: 16 amino acids, cysteine to phenylalanine. Just CDR3 DNA is preserved here, 48 bases in frame from base 1. A distance of 22 bases separates the germline ends of V and J, which lose 5 bases and 5 bases respectively. The cohort comprised hundreds of healthy bone marrow donors. All cohort members were sampled while nominally healthy, although unrecorded immune exposures were likely present. The donor tested CMV seronegative and was one of the 352 seronegative cohort members. A peripheral blood sample was collected from each donor, and TCR beta sequencing was performed on peripheral blood mononuclear cells. Genomic DNA extraction from the blood cell samples was performed with the Qiagen DNeasy Blood Extraction Kit.

The receptor comes from a man aged 30-40 years in good health and CMV-seronegative. The chain is assembled from TRBV7-8 and TRBJ2-7; a tentative D call is TRBD2 (7 bases match). Sequencing was carried out using PBMCs. The nucleotide sequence reads TGTGCCAGCAGCCCGAGTGGGGGGGGGCGCGGCCACGAGCAGTACTTC. This gives the protein CASSPSGGGRGHEQYF.